This record covers a single TCR beta chain. V lost 3 bases to trimming and J lost 7 bases, with 22 bases between them. Germline V gene sequence: CDR1 LNHDA, CDR2 SQIVND (reference sequence). The CDR3 is 17 amino acids. The data derive from a study of blood T cell repertoires in COVID-19. In the study overall: Samples representing acute and convalescent COVID-19 were sourced from the United States, Italy and Spain. Sources were T cells, B-cell-depleted T cells, or PBMCs; the material itself was cDNA or gDNA.

Authors' data handling: From reference gene primer amplification, estimates of nucleated cell counts were derived. Clones were read by immunoSEQ multiplex PCR, and TCRdb kept only the in-frame ones, dropping some. Clone size and the V and J calls come from that table; the DNA yielded D and trimming. The repertoire has 150,000 to 200,000 clones, about four fifths of them found once; the top ten carry approximately 2.5%. The source material was peripheral blood. The receptor was derived from a human donor with acute or convalescent COVID-19. The donor label of this sample is uncertain. The rearrangement joins TRBV19 to TRBJ2-1; D is ambiguous. The CDR3: CASSIRQLSFGGNEQFF. In nucleotides, the CDR3 is TGTGCCAGTAGTATCAGGCAGCTTTCGTTTGGTGGGAATGAGCAGTTCTTC.